The text below deals with one T cell receptor beta chain. Antigen unknown. The data were taken from a study of CD8 T cells in Susac syndrome. After extraction with the RNeasy kit, about 0.45 to 1 ug of the RNA was reverse transcribed using random hexamers. MiXCR, run by TCRdb on the immunoSEQ multiplex PCR reads, gives a single entry per CDR3 protein. The sample lists approximately 180,000 distinct CDR3 sequences, approximately 95% occurring once. The study, taken as a whole, reports: The authors acknowledged that the study's TCR sequencing and HLA analysis involved relatively few individuals.

V was trimmed by 6 bases and J by 0 bases, leaving 13 bases between them. The CDR3 runs 15 residues. Germline V gives CDR1 SGHRS, CDR2 YFSETQ. The V and J genes are TRBV5-1 and TRBJ2-1; possibly TRBD1 or TRBD2 for D (5 bases each). This sequence was found in a human donor with multiple sclerosis. The sample taken for sequencing was CD4+ T cells from PBMCs. The CDR3 nucleotides read TGCGCCAGCACCATTATTGGGGGCTCCTACAATGAGCAGTTCTTC. It is translated as CASTIIGGSYNEQFF.